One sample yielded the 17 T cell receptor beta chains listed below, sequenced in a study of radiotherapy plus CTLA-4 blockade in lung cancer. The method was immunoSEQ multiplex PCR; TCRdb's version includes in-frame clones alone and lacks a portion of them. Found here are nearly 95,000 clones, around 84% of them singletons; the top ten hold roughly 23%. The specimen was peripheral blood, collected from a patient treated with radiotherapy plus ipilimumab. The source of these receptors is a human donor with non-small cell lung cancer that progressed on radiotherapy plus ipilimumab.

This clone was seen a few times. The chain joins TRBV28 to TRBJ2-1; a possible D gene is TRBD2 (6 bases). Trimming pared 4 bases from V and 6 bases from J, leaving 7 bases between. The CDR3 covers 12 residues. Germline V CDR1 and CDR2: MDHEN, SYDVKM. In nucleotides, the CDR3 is TGTGCCAGCAGTTGGCGGGGCAATGAGCAGTTCTTC. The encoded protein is CASSWRGNEQFF. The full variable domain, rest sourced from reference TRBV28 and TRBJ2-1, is DVKVTQSSRYLVKRTGEKVFLECVQDMDHENMFWYRQDPGLGLRLIYFSYDVKMKEKGDIPEGYSVSREKKERFSLILESASTNQTSMYLCASSWRGNEQFFGPGTRLTVL.

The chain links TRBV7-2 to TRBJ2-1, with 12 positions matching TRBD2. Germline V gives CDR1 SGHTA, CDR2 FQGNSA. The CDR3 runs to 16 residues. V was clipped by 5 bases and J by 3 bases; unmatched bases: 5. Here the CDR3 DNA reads TGTGCCAGCAGCACACGACTAGCGGGGGACTACAATGAGCAGTTCTTC. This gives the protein CASSTRLAGDYNEQFF.

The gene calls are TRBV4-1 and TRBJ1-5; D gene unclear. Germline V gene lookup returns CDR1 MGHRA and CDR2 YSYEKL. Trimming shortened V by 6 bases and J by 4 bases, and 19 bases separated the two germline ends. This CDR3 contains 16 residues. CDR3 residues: CASRVEYLQGNQPQHF. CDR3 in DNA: TGCGCCAGCAGAGTTGAGTACCTGCAAGGTAATCAGCCCCAGCATTTT.

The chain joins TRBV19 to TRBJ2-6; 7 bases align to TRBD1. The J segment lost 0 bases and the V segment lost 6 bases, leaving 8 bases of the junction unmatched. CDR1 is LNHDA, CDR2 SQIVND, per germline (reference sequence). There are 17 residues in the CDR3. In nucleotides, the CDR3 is TGTGCCAGTAGGCGACAGGGTTTGAGCTCTGGGGCCAACGTCCTGACTTTC. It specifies CASRRQGLSSGANVLTF.

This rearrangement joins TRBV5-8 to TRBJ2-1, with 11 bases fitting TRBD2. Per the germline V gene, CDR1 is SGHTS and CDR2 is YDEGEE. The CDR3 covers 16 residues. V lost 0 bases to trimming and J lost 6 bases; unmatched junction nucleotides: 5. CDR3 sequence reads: CASSLDPSGRRNEQFF. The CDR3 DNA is TGTGCCAGCAGCTTGGACCCTAGCGGGAGGCGCAATGAGCAGTTCTTC.

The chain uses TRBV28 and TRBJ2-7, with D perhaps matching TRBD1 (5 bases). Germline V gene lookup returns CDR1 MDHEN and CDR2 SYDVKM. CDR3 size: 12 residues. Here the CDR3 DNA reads TGTGCCAGCAGTTTTAGGAAATCGGCACAGGACGTC. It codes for CASSFRKSAQDV.

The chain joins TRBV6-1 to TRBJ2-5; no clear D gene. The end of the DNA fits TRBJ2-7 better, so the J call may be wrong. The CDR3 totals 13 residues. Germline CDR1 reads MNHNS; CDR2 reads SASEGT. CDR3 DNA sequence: TGTGCCAGCAGTGTTCGAGGATCCTACGAGCAGTACTTC. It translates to CASSVRGSYEQYF.

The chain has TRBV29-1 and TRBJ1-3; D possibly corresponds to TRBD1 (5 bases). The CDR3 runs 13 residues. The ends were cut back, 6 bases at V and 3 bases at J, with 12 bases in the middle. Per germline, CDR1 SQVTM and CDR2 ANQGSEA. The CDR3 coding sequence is TGCAGCGTAGGAGGGGCAGGTGGAAACACCATATATTTT. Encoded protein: CSVGGAGGNTIYF.

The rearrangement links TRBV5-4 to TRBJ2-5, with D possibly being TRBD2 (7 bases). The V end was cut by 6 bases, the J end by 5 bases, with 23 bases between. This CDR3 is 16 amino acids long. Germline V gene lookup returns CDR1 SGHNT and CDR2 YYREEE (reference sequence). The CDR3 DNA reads TGTGCCAGCACTATACCCTCGGGGGGCACGGGGGAGACCCAGTACTTC. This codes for CASTIPSGGTGETQYF.

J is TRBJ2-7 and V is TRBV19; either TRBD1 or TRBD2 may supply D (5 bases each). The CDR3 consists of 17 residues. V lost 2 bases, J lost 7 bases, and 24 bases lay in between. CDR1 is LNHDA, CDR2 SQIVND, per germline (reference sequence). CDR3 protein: CASSISSRAGTSREQYF. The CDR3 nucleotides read TGTGCCAGTAGTATAAGCTCCCGGGCAGGGACCTCTAGAGAGCAGTACTTC.

CDR3 coding DNA: TGTGCCAGCAGCGTAGGCTCCCTTTTGGCAGATACGCAGTATTTT. It yields the protein CASSVGSLLADTQYF. The chain links TRBV9 to TRBJ2-3; D is unclear. The CDR3 contains 15 residues. Germline V gene sequence: CDR1 SGDLS, CDR2 YYNGEE. Trimming cost V 0 bases and J 4 bases, with 12 bases left between them.

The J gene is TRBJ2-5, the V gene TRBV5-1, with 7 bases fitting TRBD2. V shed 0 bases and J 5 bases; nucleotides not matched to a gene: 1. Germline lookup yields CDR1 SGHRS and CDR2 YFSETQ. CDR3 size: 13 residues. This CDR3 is CASSLVGGETQYF. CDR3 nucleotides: TGCGCCAGCAGCTTGGTCGGGGGGGAGACCCAGTACTTC.

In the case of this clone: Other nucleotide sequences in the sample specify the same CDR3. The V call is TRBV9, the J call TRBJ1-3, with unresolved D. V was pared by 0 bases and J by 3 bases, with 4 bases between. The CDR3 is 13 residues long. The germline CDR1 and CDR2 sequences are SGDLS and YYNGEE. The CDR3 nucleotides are TGTGCCAGCAGCGTAGAAGGTGGAAACACCATATATTTT. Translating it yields CASSVEGGNTIYF.

In nucleotides, the CDR3 is TGTGCCAGCAGCTTAGACCGGATGAACACTGAAGCTTTCTTT. Residues: CASSLDRMNTEAFF. V and J are TRBV11-2 and TRBJ1-1; no clear D. CDR3 length: 14 residues. Germline-derived CDR1 and CDR2 are SGHAT and FQNNGV. Deletions cut 0 bases from V and 0 bases from J, with 5 bases between.

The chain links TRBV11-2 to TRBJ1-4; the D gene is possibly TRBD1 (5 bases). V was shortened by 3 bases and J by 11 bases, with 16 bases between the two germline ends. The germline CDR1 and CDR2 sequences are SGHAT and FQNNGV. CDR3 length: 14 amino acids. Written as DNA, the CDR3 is TGTGCCAGCAGCTTTCTGCAGGGCCCGACCAAACTGTTTTTT. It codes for CASSFLQGPTKLFF.

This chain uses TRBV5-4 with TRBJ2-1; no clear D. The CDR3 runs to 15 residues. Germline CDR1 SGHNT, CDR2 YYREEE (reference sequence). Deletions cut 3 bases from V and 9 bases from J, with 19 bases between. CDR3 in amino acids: CASSSFGLKASEQFF. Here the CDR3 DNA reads TGTGCCAGCAGCTCCTTCGGTCTTAAGGCATCTGAGCAGTTCTTC.

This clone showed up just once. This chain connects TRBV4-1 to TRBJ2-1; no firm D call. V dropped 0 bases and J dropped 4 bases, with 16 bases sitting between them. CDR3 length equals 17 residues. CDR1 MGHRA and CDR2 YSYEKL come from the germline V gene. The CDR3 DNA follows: TGCGCCAGCAGCCAAGAGGCCGGCAGATTATCATACAATGAGCAGTTCTTC. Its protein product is CASSQEAGRLSYNEQFF.